These T cell receptor beta chains were read from a single sample in a study of OX40 agonist ivuxolimab in advanced cancers. Generated by immunoSEQ multiplex PCR, the TCRdb table keeps only in-frame clones and is missing some. The data contain approximately 69,000 clones, 88% of them singletons. This specimen consisted of CD4+ or CD8+ T cells sorted from blood, obtained in a trial of the OX40 agonist ivuxolimab. These receptors came from an adult with an advanced solid tumor such as melanoma, head and neck, liver or kidney cancer. The CDR3 runs from the conserved cysteine through the conserved F or W. Each record gives: clone size, V gene, J gene, D gene, CDR3 DNA, CDR3 protein. The D gene is left open where the match is weak. Clone size is shown for a subset of rows, as once, few, many or a class of expanded clone.

clone_size: .; v_call: TRBV29-1; j_call: TRBJ1-2; d_call: .; cdr3_nt: TGCAGCGCCGGATCCGGGGACGGCTACACCTTC; cdr3_aa: CSAGSGDGYTF
clone_size: .; v_call: TRBV6-1; j_call: TRBJ1-5; d_call: TRBD1; cdr3_nt: TGTGCCAGCAGACCGGGACAGGGGCATCAGCCCCAGCATTTT; cdr3_aa: CASRPGQGHQPQHF
clone_size: .; v_call: TRBV7-9; j_call: TRBJ2-2; d_call: .; cdr3_nt: TGTGCCAGCAGCTTAGTAAACGGGGCCGGGGAGCTGTTTTTT; cdr3_aa: CASSLVNGAGELFF
clone_size: once; v_call: TRBV7-6; j_call: TRBJ1-1; d_call: .; cdr3_nt: TGTGCCACCTGGAGGAGGGGAATAGAGTGCACTGAAGCTTTCTTT; cdr3_aa: CATWRRGIECTEAFF
clone_size: .; v_call: TRBV27; j_call: TRBJ2-3; d_call: TRBD1; cdr3_nt: TGTGCCAGCAGTCTCCGGGACAGGGTCACAGATACGCAGTATTTT; cdr3_aa: CASSLRDRVTDTQYF
clone_size: .; v_call: TRBV2; j_call: TRBJ1-5; d_call: .; cdr3_nt: TGTGCCAGCAGTGTGGCCAGGGAGAGCAATCAGCCCCAGCATTTT; cdr3_aa: CASSVARESNQPQHF
clone_size: .; v_call: TRBV7-6; j_call: TRBJ2-3; d_call: TRBD2; cdr3_nt: TGTGCCAGCAGCTTAGATTCCCTGGCTAGCGGGGGGCTAGATACGCAGTATTTT; cdr3_aa: CASSLDSLASGGLDTQYF
clone_size: .; v_call: TRBV25-1; j_call: TRBJ2-5; d_call: TRBD2; cdr3_nt: TGTGCCAGCACCCGGACTAGAGGAGAGACCCAGTACTTC; cdr3_aa: CASTRTRGETQYF
clone_size: .; v_call: TRBV11-2; j_call: TRBJ2-5; d_call: TRBD1; cdr3_nt: TGTGCCAGCAGCCAAGGGTGGGGGACAGGGCGAGAGACCCAGTACTTC; cdr3_aa: CASSQGWGTGRETQYF
clone_size: .; v_call: TRBV10-3; j_call: TRBJ2-3; d_call: .; cdr3_nt: TGTGCCATCAGTGGCGGCGGAACAGATACGCAGTATTTT; cdr3_aa: CAISGGGTDTQYF
clone_size: .; v_call: TRBV7-2; j_call: TRBJ2-3; d_call: TRBD2; cdr3_nt: TGTGCCAGCAGCTTAGTCGGTAGCGGGGGGGCCAAAGATACGCAGTATTTT; cdr3_aa: CASSLVGSGGAKDTQYF
clone_size: .; v_call: TRBV5-1; j_call: TRBJ1-4; d_call: TRBD1; cdr3_nt: TGCGCCAGCAGCCGTCCGGGACAGGGTAATGAAAAACTGTTTTTT; cdr3_aa: CASSRPGQGNEKLFF
clone_size: .; v_call: TRBV6-1; j_call: TRBJ1-2; d_call: .; cdr3_nt: TGTGCCAGCAGTGAAGACAGGGCGGCTGGCTACACCTTC; cdr3_aa: CASSEDRAAGYTF
clone_size: .; v_call: TRBV7-2; j_call: TRBJ2-1; d_call: TRBD2; cdr3_nt: TGTGCCAGCAGCCTTACAATAAGCGGGGGGGCAACCAATGAGCAGTTCTTC; cdr3_aa: CASSLTISGGATNEQFF
clone_size: .; v_call: TRBV12-5; j_call: TRBJ1-5; d_call: TRBD1; cdr3_nt: TGTGCTAGTGGTTCCGTGACAGGGCCGAGCAGCCAGCCCCAGCATTTT; cdr3_aa: CASGSVTGPSSQPQHF
clone_size: .; v_call: TRBV28; j_call: TRBJ2-7; d_call: TRBD1; cdr3_nt: TGTGCCAGCAGGGCCCACGGGACAGCCAACTCCTACGAGCAGTACTTC; cdr3_aa: CASRAHGTANSYEQYF
clone_size: .; v_call: TRBV11-2; j_call: TRBJ2-7; d_call: .; cdr3_nt: TGTGCCAGCAGCTTAATGCCCTCCGGCGAGCAGTACTTC; cdr3_aa: CASSLMPSGEQYF
clone_size: .; v_call: TRBV7-9; j_call: TRBJ2-7; d_call: TRBD1; cdr3_nt: TGTGCCAGCAGCTCTCCGCACCGGGGACAGGGTCTATCGGACGAGCAGTACTTC; cdr3_aa: CASSSPHRGQGLSDEQYF
clone_size: few; v_call: TRBV2; j_call: TRBJ2-7; d_call: TRBD2; cdr3_nt: TGTGCCAGCAGTGAAACTAGCGGATTCTACGAGCAGTACTTC; cdr3_aa: CASSETSGFYEQYF
clone_size: once; v_call: TRBV4-2; j_call: TRBJ2-7; d_call: .; cdr3_nt: TGTGCCAGCAGCCAAGAAGTCCTCTCCTACGAGCAGTACTTC; cdr3_aa: CASSQEVLSYEQYF
clone_size: .; v_call: TRBV7-9; j_call: TRBJ2-2; d_call: .; cdr3_nt: TGTGCCAGCAGCTTACAGGGTGCTAACACCGGGGAGCTGTTTTTT; cdr3_aa: CASSLQGANTGELFF
clone_size: few; v_call: TRBV6-5; j_call: TRBJ1-1; d_call: TRBD1; cdr3_nt: TGTGCCAGCAGCCGGACAGGGGGCGCGGCTTTCTTT; cdr3_aa: CASSRTGGAAFF
clone_size: .; v_call: TRBV4-1; j_call: TRBJ2-1; d_call: TRBD2; cdr3_nt: TGCGCCAGCAGCCAAGGGGTAGCGGGAGGCCTAGGGGAGCAGTTCTTC; cdr3_aa: CASSQGVAGGLGEQFF
clone_size: once; v_call: TRBV6-1; j_call: TRBJ2-7; d_call: TRBD1; cdr3_nt: TGTGCCGGGAAGGGGGACAGGGTAGGGTACGAGCAGTACTTC; cdr3_aa: CAGKGDRVGYEQYF
clone_size: .; v_call: TRBV7-2; j_call: TRBJ1-1; d_call: TRBD1; cdr3_nt: TGTGCCAGCAGCTCCTACCGGACAGGGCGAACTGAAGCTTTCTTT; cdr3_aa: CASSSYRTGRTEAFF
clone_size: .; v_call: TRBV5-4; j_call: TRBJ2-5; d_call: TRBD2; cdr3_nt: TGTGCCAGCAGCTATAGCGGGGGGGCCGAGACCCAGTACTTC; cdr3_aa: CASSYSGGAETQYF
clone_size: .; v_call: TRBV30; j_call: TRBJ1-6; d_call: TRBD1; cdr3_nt: TGTGCCTGGAGTGTACAGACAGGGGGTAGATCACCCCTCCACTTT; cdr3_aa: CAWSVQTGGRSPLHF
clone_size: .; v_call: TRBV5-6; j_call: TRBJ1-5; d_call: .; cdr3_nt: TGTGCCAGCAGCTTAAGGCAGAATAATCAGCCCCAGCATTTT; cdr3_aa: CASSLRQNNQPQHF
clone_size: .; v_call: TRBV7-9; j_call: TRBJ2-1; d_call: .; cdr3_nt: TGTGCCAGCAGCTTCGGCACAGGAGGCGATGAGCAGTTCTTC; cdr3_aa: CASSFGTGGDEQFF
clone_size: few; v_call: TRBV6-1; j_call: TRBJ1-1; d_call: .; cdr3_nt: TGTGCCAGCAAGACCCCCGGTAGGGACACTGAAGCTTTCTTT; cdr3_aa: CASKTPGRDTEAFF
clone_size: .; v_call: TRBV27; j_call: TRBJ2-2; d_call: TRBD2; cdr3_nt: TGTGCCAGCAGTTTCCGACTAGCGGGAGCCGGGGAGCTGTTTTTT; cdr3_aa: CASSFRLAGAGELFF
clone_size: few; v_call: TRBV5-8; j_call: TRBJ2-3; d_call: .; cdr3_nt: TGTGCCAGCAGCTTGGGGGGACTCCGCACAGATACGCAGTATTTT; cdr3_aa: CASSLGGLRTDTQYF
clone_size: .; v_call: TRBV4-2; j_call: TRBJ1-5; d_call: TRBD1; cdr3_nt: TGTGCCAGCAGCCACCCGGACAGGGCCTCCCGGGGGCCCCAGCATTTT; cdr3_aa: CASSHPDRASRGPQHF
clone_size: .; v_call: TRBV5-6; j_call: TRBJ2-3; d_call: .; cdr3_nt: TGTGCCAGCAGCTTGGCCGGGTACAGGACCACAGATACGCAGTATTTT; cdr3_aa: CASSLAGYRTTDTQYF
clone_size: .; v_call: TRBV19; j_call: TRBJ2-1; d_call: TRBD2; cdr3_nt: TGTGCCAGTAGTATGACGGGTACTAGCGGGACACGGGAGCAGTTCTTC; cdr3_aa: CASSMTGTSGTREQFF
clone_size: .; v_call: TRBV5-1; j_call: TRBJ1-3; d_call: TRBD1; cdr3_nt: TGCGCCAGCAGCGAGGGACAGGGGGCGGGAAACACCATATATTTT; cdr3_aa: CASSEGQGAGNTIYF
clone_size: .; v_call: TRBV5-6; j_call: TRBJ2-3; d_call: .; cdr3_nt: TGTGCCAGCAGCTTGGGGGTAAAGGGAGATACGCAGTATTTT; cdr3_aa: CASSLGVKGDTQYF
clone_size: .; v_call: TRBV10-3; j_call: TRBJ1-1; d_call: TRBD1; cdr3_nt: TGTGCCATCAGTGAGCCCATGTCAGGGGGCGGGAACACTGAAGCTTTCTTT; cdr3_aa: CAISEPMSGGGNTEAFF
clone_size: .; v_call: TRBV10-2; j_call: TRBJ2-1; d_call: .; cdr3_nt: TGCGCCAGCAGTGACGGGGCGTTCCTGGATGAGCAGTTCTTC; cdr3_aa: CASSDGAFLDEQFF
clone_size: .; v_call: TRBV2; j_call: TRBJ2-7; d_call: .; cdr3_nt: TGTGCCAGCGACCCATGGGGAGGTATGCGCGAGCAGTACTTC; cdr3_aa: CASDPWGGMREQYF
clone_size: .; v_call: TRBV4-1; j_call: TRBJ2-5; d_call: TRBD2; cdr3_nt: TGCGCCAGCAGCCTAGAGTATGGCGGACTAGCGGATACCCAAGAGACCCAGTACTTC; cdr3_aa: CASSLEYGGLADTQETQYF
clone_size: once; v_call: TRBV2; j_call: TRBJ2-2; d_call: TRBD1; cdr3_nt: TGTGCCAGCAGTGAAGGATCGGGACAGGACACCGGGGAGCTGTTTTTT; cdr3_aa: CASSEGSGQDTGELFF
clone_size: .; v_call: TRBV5-1; j_call: TRBJ2-1; d_call: .; cdr3_nt: TGCGCCAGCAGCTTGACGGGAGCTTCCTACAATGAGCAGTTCTTC; cdr3_aa: CASSLTGASYNEQFF
clone_size: .; v_call: TRBV11-3; j_call: TRBJ1-1; d_call: .; cdr3_nt: TGTGCCAGCAGCTTATCGGGGATGAACACTGAAGCTTTCTTT; cdr3_aa: CASSLSGMNTEAFF
clone_size: few; v_call: TRBV5-4; j_call: TRBJ1-2; d_call: .; cdr3_nt: TGTGCCAGCAGCCATTTTAGTTCCCGAGGCTATGGCTACACCTTC; cdr3_aa: CASSHFSSRGYGYTF
clone_size: once; v_call: TRBV29-1; j_call: TRBJ2-7; d_call: .; cdr3_nt: TGCAGCGTTGGAGACCTTTTATACGAGCAGTACTTC; cdr3_aa: CSVGDLLYEQYF
clone_size: .; v_call: TRBV4-2; j_call: TRBJ2-1; d_call: .; cdr3_nt: TGTGCCAGCAGCCAAGAATGGGGACGAGATGAGCAGTTCTTC; cdr3_aa: CASSQEWGRDEQFF
clone_size: .; v_call: TRBV6-6; j_call: TRBJ2-3; d_call: TRBD2; cdr3_nt: TGTGCCAGCAGTTGGGGGTCTAGCGGGGGAGATACGCAGTATTTT; cdr3_aa: CASSWGSSGGDTQYF